A single sample gave rise to the 9 T cell receptor beta chains below, sequenced in a study of blood T cell repertoires in COVID-19. Repertoires were generated with immunoSEQ multiplex PCR, while TCRdb's copy carries only in-frame clones and drops some. This sample has 270,000 or so clones, with approximately 89% found just once. Sequences were obtained from peripheral blood. Receptors were obtained from a man in his forties or fifties with active or convalescent COVID-19.

The chain links TRBV6-5 to TRBJ1-1; 8 bases match TRBD1. Trimming removed 7 bases from V and 10 bases from J; junction bases left unmatched: 14. Germline V lookup: CDR1 MNHEY, CDR2 SVGAGI. The CDR3 contains 14 residues. CDR3 sequence: CASTKAGQGVGAFF. CDR3 nucleotide sequence: TGTGCCAGCACCAAGGCAGGACAGGGCGTCGGAGCTTTCTTT.

This clone was counted a single time. The CDR3 sequence is CATTGGNTIYF. In nucleotides, the CDR3 is TGTGCCACCACGGGTGGAAACACCATATATTTT. The chain joins TRBV2 to TRBJ1-3; the D is unclear. This CDR3 comprises 11 residues. Germline CDR1 reads SNHLY; CDR2 reads FYNNEI. V was pared by 10 bases and J by 3 bases, with 7 bases between. Combining the CDR3 with reference TRBV2 and TRBJ1-3 gives the whole variable domain EPEVTQTPSHQVTQMGQEVILRCVPISNHLYFYWYRQILGQKVEFLVSFYNNEISEKSEIFDDQFSVERPDGSNFTLKIRSTKLEDSAMYFCATTGGNTIYFGEGSWLTVV.

V usage is TRBV10-3 and J usage is TRBJ2-5; 7 bases are shared with TRBD2. This CDR3 has 17 amino acids. J was trimmed by 7 bases and V by 0 bases; bases with no gene match: 14. The germline CDR1 and CDR2 sequences are ENHRY and SYGVKD. The CDR3, as DNA: TGTGCCATCAGTGAGTCGATGGGGCGGGAGAGGGAAGCGACCCAGTACTTC. Amino acids: CAISESMGREREATQYF.

This chain links TRBV6-5 with TRBJ1-2, with 10 nucleotides matching TRBD1. The V segment lost 7 bases and the J segment 8 bases; nucleotides outside the gene matches: 13. This CDR3 comprises 15 residues. The germline V gene has CDR1 MNHEY and CDR2 SVGAGI. The DNA for the CDR3 is TGTGCCAGCATCCGGGACAGGGGAACCGTGGGGGGCTACACCTTC. This sequence encodes CASIRDRGTVGGYTF.

V gene TRBV5-1 combines with J gene TRBJ1-4; 7 bases are a match to TRBD1. Germline V lookup: CDR1 SGHRS, CDR2 YFSETQ. The length of the CDR3 is 15 residues. The V and J ends lost 4 bases and 8 bases, in that order; junction bases with no gene match: 11. The CDR3 DNA follows: TGCGCCAGCAGCCCCGGAGACAGGGTGGAAGAAAAACTGTTTTTT. Amino acids: CASSPGDRVEEKLFF. The variable domain in full, completed from reference TRBV5-1 and TRBJ1-4, reads KAGVTQTPRYLIKTRGQQVTLSCSPISGHRSVSWYQQTPGQGLQFLFEYFSETQRNKGNFPGRFSGRQFSNSRSEMNVSTLELGDSALYLCASSPGDRVEEKLFFGSGTQLSVL.

This rearrangement joins TRBV10-1 to TRBJ2-1; no clear D gene. Trimming removed 0 bases from V and 4 bases from J, with 13 bases in between. The CDR3 extends over 16 amino acids. Germline assignment: CDR1 WNHNN and CDR2 SYGVQD (reference sequence). CDR3 sequence reads: CASSESQARSYNEQFF. As DNA, the CDR3 is TGCGCCAGCAGTGAGTCACAAGCTAGATCTTACAATGAGCAGTTCTTC.

The V call is TRBV4-1, the J call TRBJ2-7, with 8 bases fitting TRBD1. The junction had 9 bases not matched to a gene; V was cut back by 7 bases and J by 7 bases. The CDR3 sequence is 13 residues long. Looked up from germline, CDR1 is MGHRA and CDR2 is YSYEKL. The CDR3 DNA follows: TGCGCCAGCATGGGACAGGACCGCTCTGAGCAGTACTTC. Its translation: CASMGQDRSEQYF.

This chain joins TRBV5-4 and TRBJ2-7, with 8 positions matching TRBD1. J lost 2 bases, V lost 3 bases, and 4 bases had no gene match. Germline V gene sequence: CDR1 SGHNT, CDR2 YYREEE (reference sequence). There are 14 residues in the CDR3. In DNA form, the CDR3 reads TGTGCCAGCAGCTCAGGGGGCTTGGCCTACGAGCAGTACTTC. The encoded protein is CASSSGGLAYEQYF.

The rearrangement uses TRBV9 and TRBJ1-6; TRBD1 matches 7 bases. V lost 0 bases and J lost 8; bases outside the gene matches: 5. The germline V gene encodes CDR1 SGDLS and CDR2 YYNGEE. The CDR3 contains 15 residues. CDR3: CASSVENRGDSPLHF. The DNA for the CDR3 is TGTGCCAGCAGCGTAGAGAACAGGGGCGATTCACCCCTCCACTTT.